The present T cell receptor (beta chain) was sequenced within a study of blood T cell repertoires in COVID-19. Turning to the study itself: COVID-19 samples from acute and convalescent phases originated in the United States, Italy and Spain.

In its sample, this clone was seen a few times. An end of the junction does not agree with germline; a read error may underlie this. Generated by immunoSEQ multiplex PCR, the TCRdb table keeps only in-frame clones and is missing some. Here the sample spans 100,000 or so clones, 88% being singletons. The CDR3 runs to 14 residues. From germline, CDR1 is LNHDA and CDR2 SQIVND (reference sequence). The source material was peripheral blood. The chain has TRBV19 and TRBJ2-7; the match to TRBD1 covers 11 bases. The clonotype was recovered from an older woman with acute or convalescent COVID-19. The CDR3 sequence: CASRRTGGSSEQYF. In DNA, the CDR3 is TGTGCCAGTCGGAGGACAGGGGGCTCCTCCGAGCAGTACTTC.